Following are 32 T cell receptor beta chains from one sample sequenced in a study of breast tumors, draining lymph nodes, adjacent tissues. MiXCR, run by TCRdb on the multiplex PCR reads, gives a single entry per CDR3 protein. The table has around 16,000 distinct CDR3 sequences, 52% seen once. The sample comprised tumor-adjacent breast tissue. These receptors all stem from a female donor with breast cancer. Some clones in this sample may be carry-over from other donors' samples.

Many counts were recorded for this clonotype. The CDR3 is CASSSMQPSLAGAGELFF. The CDR3 nucleotides read TGTGCCAGCAGCTCGATGCAGCCTAGTCTAGCGGGGGCAGGGGAGCTGTTTTTT. The chain couples TRBV11-2 to TRBJ2-2; 10 bases align to TRBD2. This CDR3 is built from 18 residues. CDR1 is SGHAT and CDR2 is FQNNGV in the germline V gene. V lost 4 bases, J lost 8 bases, and 16 bases stayed unmatched.

CDR3 residues: CASSSRGVSSTDTQYF. Here the CDR3 DNA reads TGTGCCAGCAGTTCCCGGGGAGTCAGTAGCACAGATACGCAGTATTTT. V is TRBV2 and J is TRBJ2-3; D may be TRBD2 (5 bases). This CDR3 is 16 amino acids long. V gave up 5 bases and J gave up 0 bases, with 15 bases separating them. The germline CDR1 and CDR2 sequences are SNHLY and FYNNEI.

This clonotype appeared many times. This rearrangement joins TRBV19 to TRBJ2-7; 7 bases are a match to TRBD1. Trimming cost V 4 bases and J 4 bases; bases outside gene matches: 4. CDR3 size: 13 residues. Germline V gives CDR1 LNHDA, CDR2 SQIVND (reference sequence). Here the CDR3 DNA reads TGTGCCAGTAGTACCCGGACAGGTTACGAGCAGTACTTC. Its protein product is CASSTRTGYEQYF.

The CDR3 loop is CASSTRTYERGYTF. The CDR3 DNA is TGTGCCAGTAGTACCCGGACCTATGAGAGAGGCTACACCTTC. The rearrangement joins TRBV19 to TRBJ1-2; no clear D gene. The V end lost 4 bases, the J end lost 8 bases, and 17 bases lay between the germline ends. The CDR3 runs 14 residues. Germline V CDR1 and CDR2: LNHDA, SQIVND (reference sequence).

This clonotype was seen repeatedly, ten times or more. The chain joins TRBV9 to TRBJ2-3; 12 bases fit TRBD2. V shed 3 bases and J 0 bases; nucleotides not matched to a gene: 2. This CDR3 region has 16 residues. Germline V gives CDR1 SGDLS, CDR2 YYNGEE. The CDR3 nucleotides read TGTGCCAGCAGCGGTGGGACTAGCGGGAGCACAGATACGCAGTATTTT. This codes for CASSGGTSGSTDTQYF.

The V and J genes are TRBV9 and TRBJ2-7; D unresolved. Germline V gene sequence: CDR1 SGDLS, CDR2 YYNGEE. Trimming removed 3 bases at V and 2 bases at J, with 9 bases between. CDR3 length equals 13 residues. Written as DNA, the CDR3 is TGTGCCAGCAGCGGTGGGCCCACCTACGAGCAGTACTTC. Translation: CASSGGPTYEQYF.

This clonotype showed up just a few times. Compared with germline, one end of the junction differs, possibly owing to a read error. This chain joins TRBV25-1 and TRBJ2-3; weak D call: TRBD2 (6 bases). CDR1 is MGHDK and CDR2 is SYGVNS in the germline V gene. The CDR3 runs 13 residues. DNA of the CDR3: TGTGCTAGCAGGCCTAGCGGCACAGATACGCAGTATTTT. It is translated as CASRPSGTDTQYF.

This clonotype was counted a few times. This may stem from a read error, because a much larger clone lies one nucleotide away. Since the CDR3 does not end with the conserved phenylalanine or tryptophan, this likely comes from a read error. This chain links TRBV6-2 or TRBV6-3 with TRBJ1-4, with a tentative D call TRBD1 (5 bases). The V and J ends lost 9 bases and 4 bases respectively, with 18 bases between them. The germline gives CDR1 MNHEY, CDR2 SVGEGT. The CDR3 runs 15 residues. In nucleotides, the CDR3 is TGTGCCAGTACCGGTGGTGGACACCTTAATGAAAAACTGTTTTCT. It encodes CASTGGGHLNEKLFS.

The chain has TRBV5-1 and TRBJ2-7; 7 nucleotides line up with TRBD1. Germline CDR1 is SGHRS and CDR2 is YFSETQ. This CDR3 is 15 amino acids long. J was trimmed by 9 bases and V by 2 bases; bases with no gene match: 14. In DNA, the CDR3 is TGCGCCAGCAGCTTATCCCCGGGACAGCTCGATCCGCAGTACTTC. This sequence encodes CASSLSPGQLDPQYF.

V gene TRBV4-2 combines with J gene TRBJ1-3; no clear D. CDR3 size: 14 residues. Germline V gene data show CDR1 as LGHNA and CDR2 as YNFKEQ. The germline V and J ends were trimmed by 0 bases and 0 bases, with 3 bases remaining between them. CDR3 sequence: CASSQDDSGNTIYF. The DNA for the CDR3 is TGTGCCAGCAGCCAAGATGACTCTGGAAACACCATATATTTT.

This clonotype is classed as medium-sized (0.01 to 0.1%). This chain links TRBV29-1 with TRBJ1-2; D not resolved. There are 14 residues in the CDR3. Between the trimmed V and J ends, which lost 3 bases and 3 bases, there was a span of 14 bases. Germline V gene sequence: CDR1 SQVTM, CDR2 ANQGSEA. This chain's CDR3 is CSVEKEAFDYGYTF. The CDR3 nucleotides are TGCAGCGTTGAGAAGGAGGCATTTGACTATGGCTACACCTTC.

The chain joins TRBV20-1 to TRBJ2-7; maybe TRBD1 (7 bases). V lost 6 bases, J lost 7 bases, and 25 bases lay in between. Germline CDR1 and CDR2: DFQATT and SNEGSKA (reference sequence). The length of the CDR3 is 15 residues. CDR3 sequence reads: CSAPTGFGSGQEQYF. The CDR3 DNA is TGCAGTGCGCCGACAGGGTTCGGAAGCGGGCAAGAGCAGTACTTC.

This CDR3 is CASSLGTSGPYNEQFF. CDR3 in DNA: TGTGCCAGCAGCTTAGGGACTAGCGGACCCTACAATGAGCAGTTCTTC. V is TRBV11-3 and J is TRBJ2-1, with TRBD2 matching 10 bases. The CDR3 extends over 16 amino acids. Losses at the gene ends were 1 base for V and 2 bases for J; bases not matched to a gene: 2. In germline, CDR1 is SGHNT, CDR2 YENEEA.

This clonotype was recorded at least ten times. This chain connects TRBV29-1 to TRBJ1-1, with D perhaps TRBD1 (6 bases). CDR3 length: 15 residues. V gave up 5 bases and J gave up 8 bases, with 24 bases separating them. Looked up from germline, CDR1 is SQVTM and CDR2 is ANQGSEA. The CDR3 reads CSVQNWTAWNDEAFF. Written as DNA, the CDR3 is TGCAGCGTTCAAAATTGGACAGCCTGGAATGACGAAGCTTTCTTT.

This clonotype has only one observation. The junction and the germline gene differ at one end; a read error may be behind it. This sequence joins TRBV14 and TRBJ2-3; 7 bases are shared with TRBD2. This CDR3 has 14 amino acids. Germline loops: CDR1 SGHDN, CDR2 FVKESK. The CDR3 DNA reads TGCGCCAGCAGCCAAGGGTCTAGCGGCCAGGCGCGGTATTTT. It yields the protein CASSQGSSGQARYF.

Of note for this clonotype: At one boundary the junction diverges from the germline segment, which might be a read error. This chain connects TRBV20-1 to TRBJ2-3, with D tentatively TRBD1 or TRBD2 (5 bases each). Germline values: CDR1 DFQATT, CDR2 SNEGSKA (reference sequence). The length of the CDR3 is 16 residues. In DNA, the CDR3 is TGCAGTGCCACTTACCGGGACCTGGTGGGAACAGGTACGCAGTATTTT. This encodes CSATYRDLVGTGTQYF.

This chain links TRBV20-1 with TRBJ2-3; tentatively, D is TRBD1 (6 bases). Per the germline V gene, CDR1 is DFQATT and CDR2 is SNEGSKA (reference sequence). The CDR3 has 12 amino acids. Deletions cut 6 bases from V and 7 bases from J, with 14 bases between. In nucleotides, the CDR3 is TGCAGTGCCCGTACAGGGAAATATACGCAGTATTTT. Protein: CSARTGKYTQYF.

V is TRBV7-6 and J is TRBJ2-1; the D is unclear. The germline gives CDR1 SGHVS, CDR2 FNYEAQ. This CDR3 spans 14 amino acids. Trimming pared 3 bases from V and 8 bases from J, leaving 14 bases between. Here the CDR3 reads CASSFGTKEDEQFF. The CDR3, as DNA: TGTGCCAGCAGCTTTGGAACAAAAGAGGATGAGCAGTTCTTC. Full variable domain (remainder filled in from reference TRBV7-6 and TRBJ2-1): GAGVSQSPRYKVTKRGQDVALRCDPISGHVSLYWYRQALGQGPEFLTYFNYEAQQDKSGLPNDRFSAERPEGSISTLTIQRTEQRDSAMYRCASSFGTKEDEQFFGPGTRLTVL.

The chain couples TRBV5-5 to TRBJ2-3; 7 bases are a match to TRBD2. The CDR3 spans 14 residues. Per germline, CDR1 SGHKS and CDR2 YYEKEE (reference sequence). V dropped 1 base and J dropped 4; count of bases not matched to a gene: 3. The CDR3 sequence is CASSLKGGPDTQYF. DNA for the CDR3: TGTGCCAGCAGCTTGAAGGGAGGGCCAGATACGCAGTATTTT.

By sample fraction, this clonotype is medium-sized. The rearrangement uses TRBV7-6 and TRBJ2-7, with 8 nucleotides matching TRBD2. The germline V gene has CDR1 SGHVS and CDR2 FNYEAQ. The CDR3 has 13 amino acids. Trimming at V came to 8 bases and at J to 5 bases, leaving 8 bases not matched to a gene. The CDR3 here is CASSVAGPHEQYF. In DNA form, the CDR3 reads TGTGCCAGCTCGGTAGCGGGACCCCACGAGCAGTACTTC.

Remarks on this clonotype: Just one base apart from a much larger clone, this may be a read error. The chain is built from TRBV12-3 or TRBV12-4 and TRBJ2-2; no firm D call. The CDR3 is made up of 14 amino acids. The CDR3 reads CAGSFLADTGELFF. The CDR3 coding sequence is TGTGCCGGCAGTTTTTTGGCGGACACCGGGGAGCTGTTTTTT.

The chain joins TRBV10-2 to TRBJ1-5, with a tentative D call TRBD1 (5 bases). The CDR3 is made up of 13 amino acids. CDR1 is WSHSY and CDR2 is SAAADI in the germline V gene. V lost 8 bases and J 5 bases, leaving 13 bases between the germline ends. CDR3 loop: CASARTGDQPQHF. The CDR3 DNA reads as TGCGCCAGCGCCAGGACGGGGGATCAGCCCCAGCATTTT.

Many counts were recorded for this clonotype. This chain joins TRBV19 and TRBJ2-1; TRBD2 matches 8 bases. CDR3 length: 15 residues. Trimming removed 3 bases from V and 10 bases from J; junction bases left unmatched: 11. Germline V gene lookup returns CDR1 LNHDA and CDR2 SQIVND (reference sequence). The CDR3 sequence: CASSITGTSGNEQFF. The CDR3 coding sequence is TGTGCCAGTAGTATTACCGGGACTAGTGGCAACGAGCAGTTCTTC.

This clonotype was observed many times. This sequence joins TRBV6-5 and TRBJ2-5; 8 bases map to TRBD1. This CDR3 region has 16 residues. The trim removed 0 bases at V and 5 bases at J, leaving 8 bases unmatched. Per the germline V gene, CDR1 is MNHEY and CDR2 is SVGAGI. CDR3 residues: CASSYSWGRTGETQYF. The CDR3 nucleotides are TGTGCCAGCAGTTACTCGTGGGGCAGGACAGGGGAGACCCAGTACTTC.

The CDR3 coding sequence is TGTGCCAGCAGTTTGGAGGGGACAGTAGATACGCAGTATTTT. It codes for CASSLEGTVDTQYF. The rearrangement links TRBV28 to TRBJ2-3, with D maybe TRBD1 (7 bases). Trimming shortened V by 3 bases and J by 5 bases, and 12 bases separated the two germline ends. The germline V gene has CDR1 MDHEN and CDR2 SYDVKM. This CDR3 spans 14 amino acids.

This clonotype was seen once. The chain carries TRBV20-1 and TRBJ2-3; D is unclear. CDR1 is DFQATT and CDR2 is SNEGSKA in the germline V gene (reference sequence). With 0 bases removed from V and 2 bases from J, the gap between germline ends came to 18 bases. This CDR3 has 17 residues. The CDR3 coding sequence is TGCAGTGCTAGAGATCCCAACCCTGGGTCCCTCACAGATACGCAGTATTTT. Residues: CSARDPNPGSLTDTQYF.

The rearrangement uses TRBV20-1 and TRBJ1-2; 8 bases match TRBD1. The junction had 6 bases not matched to a gene; V was cut back by 5 bases and J by 7 bases. Looked up from germline, CDR1 is DFQATT and CDR2 is SNEGSKA (reference sequence). This CDR3 is built from 12 residues. CDR3 nucleotide sequence: TGCAGTGCTCAGGACAGGGCCCGTGGCTACACCTTC. Translation: CSAQDRARGYTF.

The rearrangement links TRBV20-1 to TRBJ2-7; D is possibly TRBD2 (6 bases). Germline CDR1 DFQATT, CDR2 SNEGSKA (reference sequence). Trimming removed 6 bases from V and 3 bases from J, with 18 bases in between. The CDR3 has 14 residues. CDR3 in amino acids: CSARPTSLLYEQYF. The DNA of the CDR3 is TGCAGTGCCAGACCAACTAGCCTTCTCTACGAGCAGTACTTC.

By proportion, this clonotype is medium-sized (0.01 to 0.1%). The chain uses TRBV11-2 and TRBJ2-7; 7 bases line up with TRBD2. Germline trimming cut 5 bases from V and 4 bases from J; bases unmatched to any gene: 8. The CDR3 is 14 residues long. Germline lookup yields CDR1 SGHAT and CDR2 FQNNGV. The CDR3 loop reads CASSLGLVKYEQYF. CDR3 coding DNA: TGTGCCAGCAGCCTTGGACTAGTCAAGTACGAGCAGTACTTC. Drawing the rest from reference TRBV11-2 and TRBJ2-7, the complete variable domain is EAGVAQSPRYKIIEKRQSVAFWCNPISGHATLYWYQQILGQGPKLLIQFQNNGVVDDSQLPKDRFSAERLKGVDSTLKIQPAKLEDSAVYLCASSLGLVKYEQYFGPGTRLTVT.

This clonotype was counted at least ten times. The rearrangement uses TRBV5-8 and TRBJ2-1; possibly TRBD1 for D (6 bases). The CDR3 spans 13 residues. CDR1 is SGHTS, CDR2 YDEGEE, per germline. V was cut by 1 base and J by 9 bases, with 11 bases left in between. CDR3 sequence: CASSLQGSGEQFF. CDR3 in DNA: TGTGCCAGCAGCTTGCAGGGGAGCGGTGAGCAGTTCTTC.

The chain uses TRBV7-3 and TRBJ1-1; D is unclear. The CDR3 runs 13 residues. V lost 0 bases and J 1 base, leaving 3 bases between the germline ends. Germline V lookup: CDR1 SGHTA, CDR2 FQGTGA. CDR3 bases: TGTGCCAGCAGCTTAACAGGGAACACTGAAGCTTTCTTT. Amino acids: CASSLTGNTEAFF. The whole variable domain, filled in from reference TRBV7-3 and TRBJ1-1, reads GAGVSQTPSNKVTEKGKYVELRCDPISGHTALYWYRQSLGQGPEFLIYFQGTGAADDSGLPNDRFFAVRPEGSVSTLKIQRTERGDSAVYLCASSLTGNTEAFFGQGTRLTVV.

The gene calls are TRBV4-2 and TRBJ1-4, with unresolved D. The CDR3 extends over 16 amino acids. The ends were cut back, 5 bases at V and 6 bases at J, with 19 bases in the middle. CDR1 LGHNA and CDR2 YNFKEQ come from the germline V gene. The CDR3 region is CASSSRLAGDDEKLFF. The CDR3 nucleotides are TGTGCCAGCAGCTCCCGACTAGCGGGAGATGATGAAAAACTGTTTTTT.